This T cell receptor (beta chain) was captured by sequencing in a study of control samples from healthy donors and cancer patients (dated by TCRdb to the early 2020s). As regards this clone: Its antigen target is currently unknown. Base quality data are lacking; no much larger clone is found one base away.

Preparation of the library involved the immunoSEQ multiplex PCR assay. TCRdb re-hosts the immuneACCESS table, in-frame sequences only. Its copies lack some clones; in the studies checked, an unresolved V gene accounts for under half of them, and the cause for the rest is not known. This sample holds under 200,000 clones; around 91% were observed only once. The top ten hold more than 1.3% of the sample. This sequence was found in a woman between 25 and 40 years old in good health. The sample was blood.

The DNA sequence follows: TGTGCCAGTAGAAGACAGGGTTGGGGAAACACTGAAGCTTTCTTT. It translates to CASRRQGWGNTEAFF. The sequence joins TRBV19 to TRBJ1-1; TRBD1 agrees with 7 junctional bases. Reading from cysteine to phenylalanine, the CDR3 counts 15 amino acids. Only the CDR3 region is kept as DNA, spanning 45 bases read in frame from base 1. CDR1 and CDR2 are drawn from the germline V gene (reference sequence): LNHDA, SQIVND. The germline V and J ends show losses of 6 bases and 2 bases respectively, and no gene match explains 9 bases of the junction.